The rows below give T cell receptor beta chains drawn from one sample of a study of blood T cell repertoires in COVID-19. Profiled with immunoSEQ multiplex PCR; TCRdb holds only in-frame clones, not every one. This sample has fewer than 200,000 clones, with about 83% found just once. Sequencing was carried out using PBMCs or T cells enriched from blood (not recorded which). The receptors derive from a woman aged 50 to 60 in a cohort exposed to, infected with or recovered from COVID-19 (not recorded which). CDR3s include the opening cysteine and the closing phenylalanine or tryptophan. A D gene is named only where the DNA matches it firmly. Size values are once, few and many counts, or a class for expanded clones, and some rows have none.

CDR3 DNA	CDR3 protein	V gene	D gene	clone size	J gene	CDR3 length
TGTGCCAGCAGCGCGAGGGACAATGGCTACACCTTC	CASSARDNGYTF	TRBV9	-	-	TRBJ1-2	12
TGTGCCAGCAGCCACTCGAAGGGGGAATTGGGAGAGACCCAGTACTTC	CASSHSKGELGETQYF	TRBV4-2	-	once	TRBJ2-5	16
TGTGCCAGCAGACGGTTCCAGGGACATAATCAGCCCCAGCATTTT	CASRRFQGHNQPQHF	TRBV5-8	-	-	TRBJ1-5	15
TGTGCCAGCAGCTTGAGTAGCGGGGGGACTCAAGAGACCCAGTACTTC	CASSLSSGGTQETQYF	TRBV5-4	TRBD2	-	TRBJ2-5	16
TGCGCCAGCAGCCAAGTCCGGGGTCTTTATGGCTACACCTTC	CASSQVRGLYGYTF	TRBV4-3	-	-	TRBJ1-2	14
TGTGCCAGCAGTTACTCGGGCGGGGGGGCCTACAATGAGCAGTTCTTC	CASSYSGGGAYNEQFF	TRBV6-2/TRBV6-3	TRBD2	-	TRBJ2-1	16
TGTGCCAGCGGCACTTCACAAGGAGGTTCACCCCTCCACTTT	CASGTSQGGSPLHF	TRBV28	-	-	TRBJ1-6	14
TGTGCCAGCGAAGGGACAACGCTTTTGAACACTGAAGCTTTCTTT	CASEGTTLLNTEAFF	TRBV6-5	-	-	TRBJ1-1	15
TGTGCCAGCAGTTTAGGGCAGGGCAAGCAGTACTTC	CASSLGQGKQYF	TRBV28	-	-	TRBJ2-7	12
TGTGCCAGCAGCTTGTGGCGGGGGACAGATACGCAGTATTTT	CASSLWRGTDTQYF	TRBV5-4	TRBD2	-	TRBJ2-3	14
TGTGCCAGCAGCAGCGTGAGCACAGATACGCAGTATTTT	CASSSVSTDTQYF	TRBV5-6	-	-	TRBJ2-3	13
TGTGCCAGCCAATATAGCGCAAAGACCCAGTACTTC	CASQYSAKTQYF	TRBV28	-	-	TRBJ2-5	12
TGTGCCAGCAGCTTAGTTCCTACTCGGGACAGGGTGTTCTTC	CASSLVPTRDRVFF	TRBV11-2	TRBD1	-	TRBJ2-1	14
TGTGCCAGCAGCTTTCAGCGGGGGGGAGGGGCAGATACGCAGTATTTT	CASSFQRGGGADTQYF	TRBV5-4	TRBD2	-	TRBJ2-3	16
TGTGCCAGCAGTCTGCCCCCCGGGGGCTACACCTTC	CASSLPPGGYTF	TRBV6-5	-	-	TRBJ1-2	12